This T cell receptor (beta chain) was obtained from a study of cytomegalovirus exposure and HLA in healthy donors. Broader study findings: The tendency of first-cohort TCR clusters to co-occur in the roughly 130 validation repertoires emerged from a later analysis. TCR sequences were mostly rare, though some public TCRs occurred in many donors.

About this clone itself: Its antigen is unidentified.

The protocol was immunoSEQ multiplex PCR, while the TCRdb copy is restricted to in-frame clones and leaves out a portion. This sample yields roughly 130,000 clones, of which roughly nine tenths are seen a single time; about 3.7% belongs to the top ten. V trimming: 5 bases; J trimming: 8 bases; junction bases outside the gene matches: 9. There are 15 residues in the CDR3. Germline loops: CDR1 MNHEY, CDR2 SMNVEV (reference sequence). The chain recombines TRBV27 with TRBJ2-1, with 10 bases that match TRBD2. Sequencing was done on a sample of PBMCs. This TCR was sampled from a man aged 30-40 years in good health and CMV-seronegative. The CDR3 DNA sequence: TGTGCCAGCAGTCCCTTAGCGGGGGGAAGGTATGAGCAGTTCTTC. It yields the protein CASSPLAGGRYEQFF.